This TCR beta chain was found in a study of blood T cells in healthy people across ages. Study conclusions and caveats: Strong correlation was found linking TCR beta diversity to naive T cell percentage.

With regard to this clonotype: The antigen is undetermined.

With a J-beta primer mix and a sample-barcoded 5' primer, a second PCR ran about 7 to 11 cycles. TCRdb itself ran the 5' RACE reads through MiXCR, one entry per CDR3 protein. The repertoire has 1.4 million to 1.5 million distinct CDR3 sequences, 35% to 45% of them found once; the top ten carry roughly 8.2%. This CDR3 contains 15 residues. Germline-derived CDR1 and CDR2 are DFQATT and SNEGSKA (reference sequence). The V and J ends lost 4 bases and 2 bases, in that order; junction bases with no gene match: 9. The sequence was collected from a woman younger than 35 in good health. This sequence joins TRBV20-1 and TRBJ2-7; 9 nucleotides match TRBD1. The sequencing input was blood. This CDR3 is CSAKKAGTGPYEQYF. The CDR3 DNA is TGCAGTGCTAAAAAAGCCGGGACAGGGCCCTACGAGCAGTACTTC.